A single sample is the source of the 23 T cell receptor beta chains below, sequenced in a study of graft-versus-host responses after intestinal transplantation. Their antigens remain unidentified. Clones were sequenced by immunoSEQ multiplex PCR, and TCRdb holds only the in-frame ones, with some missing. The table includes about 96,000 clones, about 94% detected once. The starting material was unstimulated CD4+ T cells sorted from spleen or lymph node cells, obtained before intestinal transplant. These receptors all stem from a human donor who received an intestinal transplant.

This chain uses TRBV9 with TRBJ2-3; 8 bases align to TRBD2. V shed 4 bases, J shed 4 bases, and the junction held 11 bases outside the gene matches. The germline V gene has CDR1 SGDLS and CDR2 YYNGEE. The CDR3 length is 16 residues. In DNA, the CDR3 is TGTGCCAGCAGCACCCAGCCGGGAGGGCCCGCAGATACGCAGTATTTT. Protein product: CASSTQPGGPADTQYF.

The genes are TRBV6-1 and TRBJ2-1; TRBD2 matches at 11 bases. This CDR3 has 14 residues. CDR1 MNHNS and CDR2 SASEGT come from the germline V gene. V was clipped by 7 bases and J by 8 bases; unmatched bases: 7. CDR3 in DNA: TGTGCCAGCAACCTAGCGGGAGGAGGCTATGAGCAGTTCTTC. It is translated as CASNLAGGGYEQFF.

The DNA of the CDR3 is TGTGCCAGCAGTCAACAGGGGGGTGAAGCTTTCTTT. Amino acids: CASSQQGGEAFF. This sequence joins TRBV28 and TRBJ1-1; 8 bases map to TRBD1. The CDR3 is made up of 12 amino acids. In germline, CDR1 is MDHEN, CDR2 SYDVKM. V dropped 5 bases and J dropped 7; count of bases not matched to a gene: 3.

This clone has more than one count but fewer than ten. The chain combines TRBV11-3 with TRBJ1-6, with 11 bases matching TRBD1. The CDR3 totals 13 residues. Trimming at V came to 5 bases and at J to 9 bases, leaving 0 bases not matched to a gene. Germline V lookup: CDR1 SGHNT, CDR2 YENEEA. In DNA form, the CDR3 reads TGTGCCAGCAGCGGACAGGGGGCTTCACCCCTCCACTTT. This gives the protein CASSGQGASPLHF.

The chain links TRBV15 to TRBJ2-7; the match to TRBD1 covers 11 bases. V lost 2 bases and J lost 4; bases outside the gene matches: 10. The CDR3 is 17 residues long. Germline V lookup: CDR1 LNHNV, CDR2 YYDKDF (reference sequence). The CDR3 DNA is TGTGCCACCAGCAGATACCCCCCGGGACAGGGGGGGTACGAGCAGTACTTC. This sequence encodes CATSRYPPGQGGYEQYF.

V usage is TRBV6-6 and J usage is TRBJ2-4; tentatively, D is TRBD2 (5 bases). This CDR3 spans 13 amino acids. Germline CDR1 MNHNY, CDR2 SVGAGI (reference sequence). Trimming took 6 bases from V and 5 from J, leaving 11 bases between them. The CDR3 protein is CASSPIGENIQYF. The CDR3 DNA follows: TGTGCCAGCAGCCCGATCGGGGAAAACATTCAGTACTTC.

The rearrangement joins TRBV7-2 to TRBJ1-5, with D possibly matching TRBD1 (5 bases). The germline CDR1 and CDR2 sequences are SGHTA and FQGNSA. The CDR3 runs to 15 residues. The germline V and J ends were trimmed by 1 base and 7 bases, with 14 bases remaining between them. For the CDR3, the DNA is TGTGCCAGCAGCTTAGATCGGCCAGGGCAGCAGCCCCAGCATTTT. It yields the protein CASSLDRPGQQPQHF.

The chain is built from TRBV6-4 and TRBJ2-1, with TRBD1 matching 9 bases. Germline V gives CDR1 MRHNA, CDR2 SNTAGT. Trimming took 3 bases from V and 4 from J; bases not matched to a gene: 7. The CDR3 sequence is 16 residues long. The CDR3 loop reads CASSDAGTGNYNEQFF. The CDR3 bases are TGTGCCAGCAGTGATGCCGGGACAGGGAATTACAATGAGCAGTTCTTC.

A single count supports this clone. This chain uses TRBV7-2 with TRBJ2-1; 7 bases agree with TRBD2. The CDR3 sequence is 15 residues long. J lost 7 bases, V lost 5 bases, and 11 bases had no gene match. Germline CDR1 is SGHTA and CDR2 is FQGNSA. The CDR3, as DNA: TGTGCCAGCAGCGATCAACCGGGACTACCAAATGAGCAGTTCTTC. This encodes CASSDQPGLPNEQFF.

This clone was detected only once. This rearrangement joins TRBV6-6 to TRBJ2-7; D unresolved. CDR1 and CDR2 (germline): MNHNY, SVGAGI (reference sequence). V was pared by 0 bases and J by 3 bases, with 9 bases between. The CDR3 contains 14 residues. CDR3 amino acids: CASSYSEKSYEQYF. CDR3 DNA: TGTGCCAGCAGTTACTCAGAGAAAAGCTACGAGCAGTACTTC.

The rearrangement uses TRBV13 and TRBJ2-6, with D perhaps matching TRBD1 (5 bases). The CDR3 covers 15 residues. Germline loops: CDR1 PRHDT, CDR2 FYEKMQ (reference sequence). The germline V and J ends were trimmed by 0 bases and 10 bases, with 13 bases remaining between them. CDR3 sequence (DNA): TGTGCCAGCAGCTTAGGCCTTTCAGGGCCAAACGTCCTGACTTTC. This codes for CASSLGLSGPNVLTF.

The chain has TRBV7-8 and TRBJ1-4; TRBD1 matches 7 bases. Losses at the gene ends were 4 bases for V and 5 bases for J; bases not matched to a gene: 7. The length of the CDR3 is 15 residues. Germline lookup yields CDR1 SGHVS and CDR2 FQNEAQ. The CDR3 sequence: CASSSRTGQNEKLFF. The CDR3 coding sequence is TGTGCCAGCAGCTCGAGGACAGGACAAAATGAAAAACTGTTTTTT.

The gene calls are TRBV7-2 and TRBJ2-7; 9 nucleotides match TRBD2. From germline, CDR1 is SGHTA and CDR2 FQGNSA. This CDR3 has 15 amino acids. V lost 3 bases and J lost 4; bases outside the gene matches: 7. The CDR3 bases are TGTGCCAGCAGCTTCGAGCGGGGGGTATATTACGAGCAGTACTTC. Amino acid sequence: CASSFERGVYYEQYF.

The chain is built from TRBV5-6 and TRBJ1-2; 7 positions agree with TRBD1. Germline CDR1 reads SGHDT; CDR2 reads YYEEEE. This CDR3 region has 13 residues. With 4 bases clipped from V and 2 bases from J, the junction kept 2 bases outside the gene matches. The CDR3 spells CASSPGQNYGYTF. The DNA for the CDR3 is TGTGCCAGCAGCCCGGGACAGAACTATGGCTACACCTTC.

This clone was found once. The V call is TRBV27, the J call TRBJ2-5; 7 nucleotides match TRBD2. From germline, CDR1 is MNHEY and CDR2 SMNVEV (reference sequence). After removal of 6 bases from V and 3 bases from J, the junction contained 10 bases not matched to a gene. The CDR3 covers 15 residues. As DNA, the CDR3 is TGTGCCAGCAGCAGCGGACTAGGGAGAAAAGAGACCCAGTACTTC. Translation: CASSSGLGRKETQYF.

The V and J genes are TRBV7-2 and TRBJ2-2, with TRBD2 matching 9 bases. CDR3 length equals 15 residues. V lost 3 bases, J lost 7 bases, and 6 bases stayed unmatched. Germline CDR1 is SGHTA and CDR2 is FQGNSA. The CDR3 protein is CASSFRGGAVGELFF. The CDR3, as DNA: TGTGCCAGCAGCTTTCGCGGGGGGGCCGTCGGGGAGCTGTTTTTT.

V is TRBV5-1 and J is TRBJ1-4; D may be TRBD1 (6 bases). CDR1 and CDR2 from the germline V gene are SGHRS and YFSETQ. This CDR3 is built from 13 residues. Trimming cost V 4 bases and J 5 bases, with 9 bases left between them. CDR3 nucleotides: TGCGCCAGCAGCCCTGGACAGAATGAAAAACTGTTTTTT. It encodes CASSPGQNEKLFF.

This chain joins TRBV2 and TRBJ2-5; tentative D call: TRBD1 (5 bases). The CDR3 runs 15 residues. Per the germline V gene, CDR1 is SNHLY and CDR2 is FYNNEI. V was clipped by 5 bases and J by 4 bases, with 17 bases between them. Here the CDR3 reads CASSPGWGSGETQYF. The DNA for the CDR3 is TGTGCCAGCAGTCCAGGGTGGGGTTCGGGAGAGACCCAGTACTTC.

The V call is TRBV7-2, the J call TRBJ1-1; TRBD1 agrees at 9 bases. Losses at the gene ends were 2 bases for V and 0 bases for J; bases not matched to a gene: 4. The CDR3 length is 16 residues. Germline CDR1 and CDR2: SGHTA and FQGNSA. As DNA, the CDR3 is TGTGCCAGCAGCTTAAGGGACAGGGATATGAACACTGAAGCTTTCTTT. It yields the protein CASSLRDRDMNTEAFF.

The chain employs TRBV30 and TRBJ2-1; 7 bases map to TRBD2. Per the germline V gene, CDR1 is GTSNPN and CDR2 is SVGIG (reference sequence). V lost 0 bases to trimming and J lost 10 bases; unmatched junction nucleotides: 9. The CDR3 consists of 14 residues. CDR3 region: CAWSVGGGSREQFF. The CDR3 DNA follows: TGTGCCTGGAGTGTTGGGGGGGGGTCCCGGGAGCAGTTCTTC.

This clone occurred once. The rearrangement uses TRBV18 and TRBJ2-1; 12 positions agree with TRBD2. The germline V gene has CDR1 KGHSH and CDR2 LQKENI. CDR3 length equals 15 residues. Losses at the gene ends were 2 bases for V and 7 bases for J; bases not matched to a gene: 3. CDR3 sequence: CASSPKTSGSNEQFF. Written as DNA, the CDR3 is TGTGCCAGCTCACCAAAGACTAGCGGGAGTAATGAGCAGTTCTTC.

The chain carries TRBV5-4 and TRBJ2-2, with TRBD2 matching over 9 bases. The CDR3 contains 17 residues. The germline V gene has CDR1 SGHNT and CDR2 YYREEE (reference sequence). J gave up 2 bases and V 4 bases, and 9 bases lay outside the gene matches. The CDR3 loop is CASSPAGLAINTGELFF. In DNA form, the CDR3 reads TGTGCCAGCAGCCCGGCGGGACTAGCTATTAACACCGGGGAGCTGTTTTTT.

CDR3 region: CAWSSPTGSYNSPLHF. CDR3 nucleotide sequence: TGTGCCTGGAGTAGCCCTACTGGCTCCTATAATTCACCCCTCCACTTT. The V gene is TRBV30, the J gene TRBJ1-6; D not certain. Between the trimmed V and J ends, which lost 2 bases and 0 bases, there was a span of 11 bases. Germline V CDR1 and CDR2: GTSNPN, SVGIG (reference sequence). CDR3 length: 16 amino acids.